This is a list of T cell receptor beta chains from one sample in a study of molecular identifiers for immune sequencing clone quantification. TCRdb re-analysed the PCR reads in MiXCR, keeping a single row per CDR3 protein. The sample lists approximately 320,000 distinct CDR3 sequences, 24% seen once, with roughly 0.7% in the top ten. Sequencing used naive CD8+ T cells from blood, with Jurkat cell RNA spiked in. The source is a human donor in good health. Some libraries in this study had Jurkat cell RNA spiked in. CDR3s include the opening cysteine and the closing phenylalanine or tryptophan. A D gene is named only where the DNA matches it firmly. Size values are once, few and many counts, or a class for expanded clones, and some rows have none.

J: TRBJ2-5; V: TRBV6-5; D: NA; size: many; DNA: TGTGCCAGCAGTTACTCAAGAGAGACCCAGTACTTC; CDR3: CASSYSRETQYF
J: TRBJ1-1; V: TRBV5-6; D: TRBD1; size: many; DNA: TGTGCCAGCAGCTTGCCCTCCGGACAGGGAACTGAAGCTTTCTTT; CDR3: CASSLPSGQGTEAFF
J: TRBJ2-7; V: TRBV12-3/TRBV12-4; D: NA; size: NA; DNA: TGTGCCAGCAGTTTGTTTACAGGCTCCTACGAGCAGTACTTC; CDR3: CASSLFTGSYEQYF
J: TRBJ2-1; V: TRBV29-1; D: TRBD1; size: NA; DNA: TGCAGCGTTGAACAGGGGGTATGGTACAATGAGCAGTTCTTC; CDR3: CSVEQGVWYNEQFF
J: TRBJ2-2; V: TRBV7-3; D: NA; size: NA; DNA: TGTGCCAGCAGCCTAAACCCGAACACCGGGGAGCTGTTTTTT; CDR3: CASSLNPNTGELFF
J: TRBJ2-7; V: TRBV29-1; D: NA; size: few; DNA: TGCTGCGTGCAGGGCCCATCCTACGAGCAGTACTTC; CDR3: CCVQGPSYEQYF
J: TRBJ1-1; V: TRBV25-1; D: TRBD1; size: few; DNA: TGTGCCACGACAGGGGGCTGGGATGAAGCTTTCTTT; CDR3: CATTGGWDEAFF
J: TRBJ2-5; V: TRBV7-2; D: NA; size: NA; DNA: TGTGCCAGCAGCTTTTTTCAGGGGGGTAGGGAGACCCAGTACTTC; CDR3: CASSFFQGGRETQYF
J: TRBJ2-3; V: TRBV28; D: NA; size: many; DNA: TGTGCCAGCAGTTTAACGGGAGCCACAGATACGCAGTATTTT; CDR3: CASSLTGATDTQYF
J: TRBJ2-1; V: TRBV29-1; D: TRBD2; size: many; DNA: TGCAGCGTGACGGGACTAGCGGGGGGTAATGAGCAGTTCTTC; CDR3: CSVTGLAGGNEQFF
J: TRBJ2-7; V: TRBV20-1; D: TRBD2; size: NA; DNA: TGCAGTGCTAGAGATGTCACTAGCGGGACCCAAGAGCAGTACTTC; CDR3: CSARDVTSGTQEQYF
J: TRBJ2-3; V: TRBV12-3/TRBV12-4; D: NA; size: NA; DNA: TGTGCCAGTTCCCCGTCGTCGGAGGGGCCCTGGGGTACGCAGTATTTT; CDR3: CASSPSSEGPWGTQYF
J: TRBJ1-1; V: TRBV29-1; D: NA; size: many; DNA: TGCAGCGTTGACGCAGAGAACACTGAAGCTTTCTTT; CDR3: CSVDAENTEAFF
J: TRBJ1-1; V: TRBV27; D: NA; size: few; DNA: TGTGCCAGCAGTCCAGGGGTAACCACTGAAGCTTTCTTT; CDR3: CASSPGVTTEAFF
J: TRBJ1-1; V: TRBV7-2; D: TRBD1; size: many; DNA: TGTGCCAGCAGCTTAGTAGGGACAGGGGGCCCTGAAGCTTTCTTT; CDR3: CASSLVGTGGPEAFF
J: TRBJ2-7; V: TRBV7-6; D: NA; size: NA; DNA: TGTGCCAGCAGCTTAAAGGGGCCCGGCTACGAGCAGTACTTC; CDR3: CASSLKGPGYEQYF
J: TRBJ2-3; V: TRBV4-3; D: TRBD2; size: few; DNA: TGCGCCAGCAGCCAATCTCAGACTAGCGGGGGACGCACAGATACGCAGTATTTT; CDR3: CASSQSQTSGGRTDTQYF
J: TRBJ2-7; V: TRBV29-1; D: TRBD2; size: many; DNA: TGCAGCGCTCTAAGCGGGGGGGGTGACTACGAGCAGTACTTC; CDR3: CSALSGGGDYEQYF
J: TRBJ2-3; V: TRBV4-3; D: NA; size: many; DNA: TGCGCCAGCAGCCAAGATACAGGGACACCAAATACGCAGTATTTT; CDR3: CASSQDTGTPNTQYF
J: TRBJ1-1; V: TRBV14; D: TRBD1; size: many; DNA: TGTGCCAGCAGCCAGCTGTCCGGGACAGTGAACACTGAAGCTTTCTTT; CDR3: CASSQLSGTVNTEAFF
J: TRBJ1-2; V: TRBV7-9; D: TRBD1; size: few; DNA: TGTGCCAGCAGCTTAGCAAATGGACAGGTGCTCTATGGCTACACCTTC; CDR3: CASSLANGQVLYGYTF
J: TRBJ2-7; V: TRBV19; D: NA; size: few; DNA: TGTGCCAGTAGCACAACGGAGGGGTACGAGCAGTACTTC; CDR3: CASSTTEGYEQYF
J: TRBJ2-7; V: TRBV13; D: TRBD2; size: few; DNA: TGTGCCAGCAGCTTAGAGGTAGCGGGGGCCTACGAGCAGTACTTC; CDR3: CASSLEVAGAYEQYF
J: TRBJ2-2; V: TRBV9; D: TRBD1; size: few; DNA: TGTGCCAGCAGCGTAGGGGGACAGTCCACCGGGGAGCTGTTTTTT; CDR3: CASSVGGQSTGELFF
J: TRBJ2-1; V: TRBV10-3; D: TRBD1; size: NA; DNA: TGTGCCATCAGTGAATTGGGACAGGGGCGCAATGAGCAGTTCTTC; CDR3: CAISELGQGRNEQFF
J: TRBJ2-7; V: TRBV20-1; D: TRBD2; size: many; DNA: TGCAGTGCTCCCCCGGGACTAGTCGTTGGGGAGCAGTACTTC; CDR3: CSAPPGLVVGEQYF
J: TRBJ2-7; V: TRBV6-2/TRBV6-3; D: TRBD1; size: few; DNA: TGTGCCAGCAGAAGGGACAGGGTACTCGAGCAGTACTTC; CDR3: CASRRDRVLEQYF
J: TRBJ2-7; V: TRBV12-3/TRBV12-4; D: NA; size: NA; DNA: TGTGCCAGCAGTCAAGGGGGTTTCACCTACGAGCAGTACTTC; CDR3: CASSQGGFTYEQYF
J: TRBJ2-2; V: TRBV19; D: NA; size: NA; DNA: TGTGCCAGTAGTATGGCCGGAAGAGCCACCGGGGAGCTGTTTTTT; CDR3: CASSMAGRATGELFF
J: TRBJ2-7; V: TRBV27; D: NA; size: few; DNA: TGTGCCAGCAGTTTATCGTGGGCCAGAAACTCCTACGAGCAGTACTTC; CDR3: CASSLSWARNSYEQYF
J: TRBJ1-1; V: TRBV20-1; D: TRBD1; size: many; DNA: TGCAGTGCTTGGGACAGAATCCCCACTGAAGCTTTCTTT; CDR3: CSAWDRIPTEAFF
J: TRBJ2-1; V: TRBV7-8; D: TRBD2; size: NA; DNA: TGTGCCAGCAGATCAAGCGGGGGGCCCTACAATGAGCAGTTCTTC; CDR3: CASRSSGGPYNEQFF
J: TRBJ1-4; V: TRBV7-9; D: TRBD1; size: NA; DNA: TGTGCCTGCAGCTTAATGCCTGGGCAGGGGGATGAAAAACTGTTTTTT; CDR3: CACSLMPGQGDEKLFF
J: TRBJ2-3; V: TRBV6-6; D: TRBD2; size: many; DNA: TGTGCCAGCAGGCCAGCGGGGGGTTATACAGATACGCAGTATTTT; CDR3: CASRPAGGYTDTQYF
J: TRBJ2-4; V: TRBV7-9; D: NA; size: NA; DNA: TGTGCCAGCAGCTTAGCCGCCGGTCGGACAAAAAACATTCAGAACTTC; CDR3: CASSLAAGRTKNIQNF
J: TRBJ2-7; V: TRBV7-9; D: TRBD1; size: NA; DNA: TGTGCCAGCAGCATGCAGGGACAGCCCTACGAGCAGTACTTC; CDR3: CASSMQGQPYEQYF
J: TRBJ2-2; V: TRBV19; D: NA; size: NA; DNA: TGTGCCAGTAGTCCCTTTTGGGGAGCTGACACCGGGGAGCTGTTTTTT; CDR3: CASSPFWGADTGELFF
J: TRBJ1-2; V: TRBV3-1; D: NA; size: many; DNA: TGTGCCAGCAGCCAAGACAGGGAGTTCCATGGCTACACCTTC; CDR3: CASSQDREFHGYTF
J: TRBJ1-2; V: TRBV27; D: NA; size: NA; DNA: TGTGCCAGCAGTTTATCCCAGGGGCTTGGCTACACCTTC; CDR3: CASSLSQGLGYTF
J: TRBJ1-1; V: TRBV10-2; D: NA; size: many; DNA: TGCGCCAGCAGTGAGTGGGCGGGGATGAACACTGAAGCTTTCTTT; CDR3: CASSEWAGMNTEAFF
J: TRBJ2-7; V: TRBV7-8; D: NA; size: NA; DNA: TGTGCCAGCAGCTTAGCCCCCGTTAGCTCCTACGAGCAGTACTTC; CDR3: CASSLAPVSSYEQYF
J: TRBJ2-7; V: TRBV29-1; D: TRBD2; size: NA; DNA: TGCAGCGCCGAGGGACTAGCGGGCTCGTACTACGAGCAGTACTTC; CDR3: CSAEGLAGSYYEQYF
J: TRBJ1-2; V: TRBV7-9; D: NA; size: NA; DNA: TGTGCCAGCAGCTTCACCGGGATCGATCTCTATGGCTACACCTTC; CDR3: CASSFTGIDLYGYTF
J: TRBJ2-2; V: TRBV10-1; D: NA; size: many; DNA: TGCGCCAGCAGTGAGTCGCTCACCGGGGAGCTGTTTTTT; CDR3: CASSESLTGELFF
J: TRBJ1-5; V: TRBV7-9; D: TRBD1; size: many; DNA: TGTGCCAGCAGCGGAGGGACAGGGGGCGTCGGCAATCAGCCCCAGCATTTT; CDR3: CASSGGTGGVGNQPQHF
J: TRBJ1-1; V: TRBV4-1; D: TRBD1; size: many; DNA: TGCGCCAGCAGCCGGGGGACAGGTTTGAACACTGAAGCTTTCTTT; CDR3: CASSRGTGLNTEAFF
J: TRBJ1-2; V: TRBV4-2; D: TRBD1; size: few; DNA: TGTGCCAGCAGCCAAGTGTACGACAGGGGAGAAAACTATGGCTACACCTTC; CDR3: CASSQVYDRGENYGYTF
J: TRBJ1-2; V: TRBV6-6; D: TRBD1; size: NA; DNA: TGTGCCAGCAGTTCATCCGGGACAGGGAACTATGGCTACACCTTC; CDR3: CASSSSGTGNYGYTF
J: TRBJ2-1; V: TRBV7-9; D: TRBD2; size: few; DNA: TGTGCCAGCAGCTTAGTAGTAGCGGGGGTCGACAATGAGCAGTTCTTC; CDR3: CASSLVVAGVDNEQFF
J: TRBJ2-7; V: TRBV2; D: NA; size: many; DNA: TGTGCCAGCAGTGAAGCCACAGGGAGCTACGAGCAGTACTTC; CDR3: CASSEATGSYEQYF
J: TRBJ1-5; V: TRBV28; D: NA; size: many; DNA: TGTGCCAGCAGTGGCAGGGGTGTGTATCATCAGCCCCAGCATTTT; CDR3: CASSGRGVYHQPQHF
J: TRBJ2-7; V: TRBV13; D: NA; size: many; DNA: TGTGCCAGCAGCCCCCGTGGGCACATGGAAACAAAGTTTCAGTACTTC; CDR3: CASSPRGHMETKFQYF
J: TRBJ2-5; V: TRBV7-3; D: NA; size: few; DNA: TGTGCCAGCAGCTTAGGGTTCTGGCTAGCCCAAGAGACCCAGTACTTC; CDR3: CASSLGFWLAQETQYF
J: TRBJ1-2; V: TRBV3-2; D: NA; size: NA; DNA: TGTGCCAGCAGCCAAGATCCTTCCGATAACTATGGCTACACCTTC; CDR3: CASSQDPSDNYGYTF
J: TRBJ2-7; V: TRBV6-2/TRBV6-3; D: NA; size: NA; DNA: TGTGCCAGCAGTAGTAGCTCCTACGCGCAGTACTTC; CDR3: CASSSSSYAQYF
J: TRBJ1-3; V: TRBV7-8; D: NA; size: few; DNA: TGTGCCAGCAGCTTAATTGCGAAACGCTCTGGAAACACCATATATTTT; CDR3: CASSLIAKRSGNTIYF
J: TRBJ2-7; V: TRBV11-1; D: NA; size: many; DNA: TGTGCCAGCAGCTTAACCTCCTACGAGCAGTACTTC; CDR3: CASSLTSYEQYF